This T cell receptor beta chain was found in a study of graft-versus-host responses after intestinal transplantation. Looking at the study overall: The recipients all started with anti-thymocyte globulin induction and then took tacrolimus and steroids for around 3 years.

Study outcomes and limitations: Those patients showing graft-donor T cell macrochimerism displayed high graft-versus-host to host-versus-graft clonal ratios in allografts. GvH clones turned up in recipient marrow; some had shown up first in ileum or blood. An association linked early post-transplant HvG declines with peak circulating GvH clone levels.

This CDR3 has 13 amino acids. CDR1 and CDR2 (germline): MNHEY, SMNVEV (reference sequence). V lost 5 bases, J lost 3 bases, and 3 bases stayed unmatched. In its sample, this clone was seen once. Its antigen is not known. Repertoires were generated with immunoSEQ multiplex PCR, while TCRdb's copy carries only in-frame clones and drops some. In the table there are around 100,000 clones, 90% to 95% of which are singletons. This sample comprised unstimulated CD8+ T cells sorted from spleen or lymph node cells, obtained before transplant. The chain employs TRBV27 and TRBJ2-5; 7 bases agree with TRBD2. The sequence was obtained from a human donor who was the organ donor for an intestinal transplant. The CDR3 sequence: CASSPGLEETQYF. CDR3 sequence (DNA): TGTGCCAGCAGTCCCGGACTAGAAGAGACCCAGTACTTC.